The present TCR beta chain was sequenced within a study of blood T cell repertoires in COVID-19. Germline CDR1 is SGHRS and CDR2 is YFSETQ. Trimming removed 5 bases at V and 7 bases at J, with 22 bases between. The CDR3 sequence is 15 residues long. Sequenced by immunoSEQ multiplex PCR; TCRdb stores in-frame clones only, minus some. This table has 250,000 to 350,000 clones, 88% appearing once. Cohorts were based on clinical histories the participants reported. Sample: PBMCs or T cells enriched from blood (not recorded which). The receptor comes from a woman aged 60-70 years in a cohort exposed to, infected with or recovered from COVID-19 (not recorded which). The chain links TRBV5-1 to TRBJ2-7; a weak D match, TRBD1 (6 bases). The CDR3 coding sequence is TGCGCCAGCAGTTTAGCCCAGGGGAGTACGAAGGAGCAGTACTTC. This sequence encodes CASSLAQGSTKEQYF. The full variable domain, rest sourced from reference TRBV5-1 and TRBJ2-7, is KAGVTQTPRYLIKTRGQQVTLSCSPISGHRSVSWYQQTPGQGLQFLFEYFSETQRNKGNFPGRFSGRQFSNSRSEMNVSTLELGDSALYLCASSLAQGSTKEQYFGPGTRLTVT.